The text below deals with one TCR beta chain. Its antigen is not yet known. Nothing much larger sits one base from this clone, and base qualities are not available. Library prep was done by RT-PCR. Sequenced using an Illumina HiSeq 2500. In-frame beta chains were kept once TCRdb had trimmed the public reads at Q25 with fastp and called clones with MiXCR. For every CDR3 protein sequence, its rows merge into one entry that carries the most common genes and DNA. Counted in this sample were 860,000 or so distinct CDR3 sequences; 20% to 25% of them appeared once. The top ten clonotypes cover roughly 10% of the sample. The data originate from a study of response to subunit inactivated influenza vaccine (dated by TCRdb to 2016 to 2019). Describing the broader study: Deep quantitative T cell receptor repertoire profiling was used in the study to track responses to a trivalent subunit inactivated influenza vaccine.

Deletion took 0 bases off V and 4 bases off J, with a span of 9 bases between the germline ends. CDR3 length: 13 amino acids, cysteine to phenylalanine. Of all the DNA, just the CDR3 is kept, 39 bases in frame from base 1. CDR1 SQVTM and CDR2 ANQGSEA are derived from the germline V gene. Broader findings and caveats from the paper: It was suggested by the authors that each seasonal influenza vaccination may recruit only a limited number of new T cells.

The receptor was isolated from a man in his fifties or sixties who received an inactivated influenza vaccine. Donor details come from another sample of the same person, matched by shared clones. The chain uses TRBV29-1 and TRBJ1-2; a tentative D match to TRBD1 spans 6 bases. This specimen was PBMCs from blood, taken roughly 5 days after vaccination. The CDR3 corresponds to CSVEEGGGYGYTF. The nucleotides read TGCAGCGTTGAAGAAGGGGGTGGCTATGGCTACACCTTC.